This T cell receptor (beta chain) derives from a study of Ad26.COV2.S vaccination and SARS-CoV-2 variants. Study-wide results and limits: Breadth, reportedly substantial, characterized the spike-specific CD8+ and CD4+ T cell responses after vaccination. Measures of TCR breadth and depth may have fallen short of total T cell responses. Greater spike-specific TCR breadth was seen in vaccine recipients than in placebo recipients. The study found similar non-spike TCR breadth in vaccine and placebo recipients.

The treatment was: some 20 received Ad26.COV2.S at low or high dose, single or two shots; several received placebo; per-sample allocation not given. Material that was analyzed had been drawn on day 63 after the first vaccine or placebo injection. Sequencing was performed with immunoSEQ multiplex PCR; in TCRdb, only in-frame clones are kept and a portion is missing. The data show hundreds of thousands of clones, about 90% seen once. This clone came up once. Its antigen is not identified. There are 11 residues in the CDR3. Losses at the gene ends were 3 bases for V and 10 bases for J; bases not matched to a gene: 6. In germline, CDR1 is DFQATT, CDR2 SNEGSKA (reference sequence).

This clonotype was obtained from a person between 18 and 65 years old who received the Ad26.COV2.S COVID-19 vaccine or a placebo. The chain has TRBV20-1 and TRBJ2-7; TRBD1 matches at 7 bases. Here the sequenced sample was peripheral blood, taken in a trial of Ad26.COV2.S vaccine versus placebo. DNA of the CDR3: TGCAGTGCTAGGACAGGGTGGTACCAGTACTTC. Translated: CSARTGWYQYF.